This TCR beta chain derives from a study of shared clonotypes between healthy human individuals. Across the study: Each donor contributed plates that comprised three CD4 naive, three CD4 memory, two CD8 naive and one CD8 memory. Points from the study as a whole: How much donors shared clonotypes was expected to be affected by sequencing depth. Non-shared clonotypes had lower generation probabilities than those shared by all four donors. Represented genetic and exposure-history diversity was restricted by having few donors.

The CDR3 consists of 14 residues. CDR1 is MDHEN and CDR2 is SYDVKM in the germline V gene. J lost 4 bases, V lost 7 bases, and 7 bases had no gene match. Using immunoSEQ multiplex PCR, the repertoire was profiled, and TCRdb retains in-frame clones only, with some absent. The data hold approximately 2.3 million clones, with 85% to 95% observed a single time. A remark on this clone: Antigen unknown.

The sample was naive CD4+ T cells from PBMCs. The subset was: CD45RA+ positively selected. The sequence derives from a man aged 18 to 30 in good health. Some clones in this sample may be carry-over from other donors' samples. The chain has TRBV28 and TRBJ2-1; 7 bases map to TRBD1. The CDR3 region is CASTEDRQYNEQFF. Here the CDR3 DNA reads TGTGCCAGCACAGAGGACAGGCAGTACAATGAGCAGTTCTTC. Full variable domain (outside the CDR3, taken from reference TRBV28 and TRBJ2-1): DVKVTQSSRYLVKRTGEKVFLECVQDMDHENMFWYRQDPGLGLRLIYFSYDVKMKEKGDIPEGYSVSREKKERFSLILESASTNQTSMYLCASTEDRQYNEQFFGPGTRLTVL.